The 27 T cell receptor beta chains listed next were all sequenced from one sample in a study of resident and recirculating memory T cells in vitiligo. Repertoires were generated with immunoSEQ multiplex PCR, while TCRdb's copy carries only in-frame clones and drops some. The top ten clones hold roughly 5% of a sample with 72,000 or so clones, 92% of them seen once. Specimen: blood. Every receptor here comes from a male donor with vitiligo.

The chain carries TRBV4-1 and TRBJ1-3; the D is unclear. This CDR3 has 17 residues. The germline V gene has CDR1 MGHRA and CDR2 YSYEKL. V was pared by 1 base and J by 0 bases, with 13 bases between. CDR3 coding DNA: TGCGCCAGCAGCCAAGGGGCCTCCCGGGGCTCTGGAAACACCATATATTTT. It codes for CASSQGASRGSGNTIYF.

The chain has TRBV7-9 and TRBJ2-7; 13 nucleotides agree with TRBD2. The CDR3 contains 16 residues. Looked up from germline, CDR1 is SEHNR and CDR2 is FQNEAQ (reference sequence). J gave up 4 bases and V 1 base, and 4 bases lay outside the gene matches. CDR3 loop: CASSLGTSGGPYEQYF. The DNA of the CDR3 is TGTGCCAGCAGCTTAGGGACTAGCGGGGGCCCATACGAGCAGTACTTC.

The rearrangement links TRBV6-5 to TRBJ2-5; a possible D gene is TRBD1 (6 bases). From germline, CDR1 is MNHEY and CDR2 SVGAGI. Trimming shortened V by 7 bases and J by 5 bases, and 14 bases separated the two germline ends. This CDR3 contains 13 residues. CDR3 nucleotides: TGTGCCAGCACCGAGGGGGAGCGGGAGACCCAGTACTTC. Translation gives CASTEGERETQYF.

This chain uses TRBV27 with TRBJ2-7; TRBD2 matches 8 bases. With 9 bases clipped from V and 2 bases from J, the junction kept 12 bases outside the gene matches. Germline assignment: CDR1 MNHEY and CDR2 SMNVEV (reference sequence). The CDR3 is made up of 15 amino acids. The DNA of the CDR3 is TGTGCCAGGGGGGGCGGGGGGCCGTATACCTACGAGCAGTACTTC. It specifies CARGGGGPYTYEQYF.

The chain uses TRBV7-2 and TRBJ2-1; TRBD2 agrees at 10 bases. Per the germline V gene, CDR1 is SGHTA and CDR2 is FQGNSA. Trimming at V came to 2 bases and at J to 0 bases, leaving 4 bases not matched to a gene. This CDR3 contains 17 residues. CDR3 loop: CASSLRTSGISYNEQFF. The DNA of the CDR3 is TGTGCCAGCAGCTTACGCACTAGCGGGATCTCCTACAATGAGCAGTTCTTC. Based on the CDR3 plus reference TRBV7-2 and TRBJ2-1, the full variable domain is GAGVSQSPSNKVTEKGKDVELRCDPISGHTALYWYRQSLGQGLEFLIYFQGNSAPDKSGLPSDRFSAERTGGSVSTLTIQRTQQEDSAVYLCASSLRTSGISYNEQFFGPGTRLTVL.

This CDR3 is CASSWAGGEYTDTQYF. The CDR3 coding sequence is TGTGCCAGCAGCTGGGCGGGGGGGGAGTACACAGATACGCAGTATTTT. The chain joins TRBV13 to TRBJ2-3; 9 bases are a match to TRBD2. V trimming: 4 bases; J trimming: 2 bases; junction bases outside the gene matches: 7. The V gene's germline CDR1 is PRHDT and CDR2 FYEKMQ (reference sequence). The CDR3 covers 16 residues.

CDR3 protein: CASSSGVPLAEAFF. DNA for the CDR3: TGTGCCAGCAGTTCAGGGGTCCCCCTAGCTGAAGCTTTCTTT. This sequence joins TRBV27 and TRBJ1-1; maybe TRBD1 (6 bases). This CDR3 spans 14 amino acids. With 4 bases removed from V and 6 bases from J, the gap between germline ends came to 15 bases. Germline CDR1 reads MNHEY; CDR2 reads SMNVEV (reference sequence).

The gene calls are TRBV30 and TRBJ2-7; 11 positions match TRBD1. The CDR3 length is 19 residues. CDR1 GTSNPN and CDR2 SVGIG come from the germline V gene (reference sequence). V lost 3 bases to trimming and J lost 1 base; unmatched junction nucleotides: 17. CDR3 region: CAWRPWDRGLQTYSYEQYF. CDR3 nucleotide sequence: TGTGCCTGGAGGCCCTGGGACAGGGGGTTGCAGACTTATTCCTACGAGCAGTACTTC. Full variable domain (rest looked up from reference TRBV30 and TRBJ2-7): SQTIHQWPATLVQPVGSPLSLECTVEGTSNPNLYWYRQAAGRGLQLLFYSVGIGQISSEVPQNLSASRPQDRQFILSSKKLLLSDSGFYLCAWRPWDRGLQTYSYEQYFGPGTRLTVT.

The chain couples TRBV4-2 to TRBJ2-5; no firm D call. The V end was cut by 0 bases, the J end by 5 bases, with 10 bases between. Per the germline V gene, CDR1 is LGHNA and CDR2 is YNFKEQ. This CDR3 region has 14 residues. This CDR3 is CASSQEVPRETQYF. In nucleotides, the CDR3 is TGTGCCAGCAGCCAAGAGGTACCTAGGGAGACCCAGTACTTC.

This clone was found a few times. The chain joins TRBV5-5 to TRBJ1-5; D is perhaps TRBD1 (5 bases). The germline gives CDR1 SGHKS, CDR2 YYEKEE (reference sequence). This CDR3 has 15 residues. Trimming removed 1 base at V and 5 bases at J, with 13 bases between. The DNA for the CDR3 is TGTGCCAGCAGCTTGTCAGGGCAGGGCCATCAGCCCCAGCATTTT. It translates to CASSLSGQGHQPQHF.

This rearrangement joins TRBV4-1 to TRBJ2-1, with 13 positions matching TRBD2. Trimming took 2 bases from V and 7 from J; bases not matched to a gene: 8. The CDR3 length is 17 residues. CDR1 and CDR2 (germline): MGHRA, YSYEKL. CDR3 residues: CASSQPPGLAGQNEQFF. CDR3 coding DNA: TGCGCCAGCAGCCAACCCCCGGGACTAGCGGGGCAAAATGAGCAGTTCTTC.

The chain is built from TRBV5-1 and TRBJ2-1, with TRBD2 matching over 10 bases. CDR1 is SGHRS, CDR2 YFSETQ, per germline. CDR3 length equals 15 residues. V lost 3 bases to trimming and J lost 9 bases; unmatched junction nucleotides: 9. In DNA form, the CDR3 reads TGCGCCAGCAGCTGGGGGCTAGCGGGGGATGGTGAGCAGTTCTTC. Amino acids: CASSWGLAGDGEQFF.

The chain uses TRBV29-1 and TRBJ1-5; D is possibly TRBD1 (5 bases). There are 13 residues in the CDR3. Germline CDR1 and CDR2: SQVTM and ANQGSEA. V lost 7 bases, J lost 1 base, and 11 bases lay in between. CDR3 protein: CSARGGSNQPQHF. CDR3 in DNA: TGCAGCGCCCGGGGGGGGAGCAATCAGCCCCAGCATTTT.

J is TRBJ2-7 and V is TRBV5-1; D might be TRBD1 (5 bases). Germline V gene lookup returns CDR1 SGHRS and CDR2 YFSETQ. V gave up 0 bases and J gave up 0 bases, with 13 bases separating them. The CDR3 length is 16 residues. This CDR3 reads CASSLEGAASSYEQYF. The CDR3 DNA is TGCGCCAGCAGCTTGGAAGGGGCCGCGAGCTCCTACGAGCAGTACTTC.

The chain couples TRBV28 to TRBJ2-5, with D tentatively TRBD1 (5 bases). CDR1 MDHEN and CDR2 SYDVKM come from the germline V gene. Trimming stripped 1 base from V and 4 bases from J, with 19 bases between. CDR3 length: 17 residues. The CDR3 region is CASSLYRAGNAPETQYF. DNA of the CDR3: TGTGCCAGCAGTTTATACCGGGCAGGGAATGCCCCAGAGACCCAGTACTTC.

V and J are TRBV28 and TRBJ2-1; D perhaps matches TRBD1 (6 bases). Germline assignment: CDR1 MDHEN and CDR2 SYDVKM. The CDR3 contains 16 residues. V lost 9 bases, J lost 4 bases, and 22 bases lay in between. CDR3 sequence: CASRPEQGATYNEQFF. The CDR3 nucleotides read TGTGCCAGTCGCCCGGAACAGGGTGCTACGTACAATGAGCAGTTCTTC.

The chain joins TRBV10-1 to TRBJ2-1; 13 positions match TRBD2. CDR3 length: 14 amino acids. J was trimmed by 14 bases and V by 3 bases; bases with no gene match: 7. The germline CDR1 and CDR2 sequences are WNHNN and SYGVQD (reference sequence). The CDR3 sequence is CASSDTSGRAPEFF. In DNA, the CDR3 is TGCGCCAGCAGTGACACTAGCGGGAGGGCCCCCGAGTTCTTC.

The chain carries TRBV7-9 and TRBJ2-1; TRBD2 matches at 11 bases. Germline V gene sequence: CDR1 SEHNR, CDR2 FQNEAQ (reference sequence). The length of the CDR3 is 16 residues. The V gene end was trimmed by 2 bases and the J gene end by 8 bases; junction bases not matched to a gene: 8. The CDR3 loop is CASSLRLAGGPDEQFF. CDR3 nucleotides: TGTGCCAGCAGCTTACGTTTAGCGGGAGGGCCCGATGAGCAGTTCTTC.

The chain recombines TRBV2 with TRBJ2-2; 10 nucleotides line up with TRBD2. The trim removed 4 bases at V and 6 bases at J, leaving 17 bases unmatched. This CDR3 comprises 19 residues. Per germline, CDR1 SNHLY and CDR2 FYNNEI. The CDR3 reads CASSGDGRLAGERAGELFF. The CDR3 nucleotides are TGTGCCAGCAGTGGGGATGGCCGGCTAGCGGGAGAAAGGGCCGGGGAGCTGTTTTTT.

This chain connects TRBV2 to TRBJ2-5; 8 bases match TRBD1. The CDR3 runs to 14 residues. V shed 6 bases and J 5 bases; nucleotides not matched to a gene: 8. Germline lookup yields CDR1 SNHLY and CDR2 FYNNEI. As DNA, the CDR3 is TGTGCCAGCAGCCAACAGGGGGGCGGGGAGACCCAGTACTTC. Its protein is CASSQQGGGETQYF.

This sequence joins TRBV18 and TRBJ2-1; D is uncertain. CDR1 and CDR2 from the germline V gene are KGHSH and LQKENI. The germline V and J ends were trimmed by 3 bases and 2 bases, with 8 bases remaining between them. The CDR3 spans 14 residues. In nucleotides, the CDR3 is TGTGCCAGCTCACCCTACGGTACCTACAATGAGCAGTTCTTC. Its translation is CASSPYGTYNEQFF.

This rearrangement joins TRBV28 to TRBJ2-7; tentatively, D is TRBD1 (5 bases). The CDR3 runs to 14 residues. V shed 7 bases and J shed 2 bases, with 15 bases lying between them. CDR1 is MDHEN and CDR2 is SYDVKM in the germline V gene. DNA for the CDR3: TGTGCCAGCACAACAGGACAAGGGACCTACGAGCAGTACTTC. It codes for CASTTGQGTYEQYF.

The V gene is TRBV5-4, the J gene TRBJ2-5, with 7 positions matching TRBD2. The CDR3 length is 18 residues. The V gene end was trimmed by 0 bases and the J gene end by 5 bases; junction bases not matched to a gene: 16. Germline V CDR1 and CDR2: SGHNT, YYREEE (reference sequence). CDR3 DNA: TGTGCCAGCAGCTTGGACGTGGGGGGGGGTTCACGATGGGAGACCCAGTACTTC. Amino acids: CASSLDVGGGSRWETQYF.

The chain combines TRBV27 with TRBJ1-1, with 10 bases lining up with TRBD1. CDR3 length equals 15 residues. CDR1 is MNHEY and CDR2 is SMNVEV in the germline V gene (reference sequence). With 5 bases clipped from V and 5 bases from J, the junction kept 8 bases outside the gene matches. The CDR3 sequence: CASSPQGTGVTEAFF. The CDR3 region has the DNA TGTGCCAGCAGTCCGCAGGGGACAGGGGTAACTGAAGCTTTCTTT.

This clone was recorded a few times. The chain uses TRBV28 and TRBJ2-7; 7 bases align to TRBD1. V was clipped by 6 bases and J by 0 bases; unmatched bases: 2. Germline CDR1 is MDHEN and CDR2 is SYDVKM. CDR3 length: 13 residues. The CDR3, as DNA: TGTGCCAGCAGCGACAGGGTCTCCTACGAGCAGTACTTC. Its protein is CASSDRVSYEQYF.

The CDR3 region has the DNA TGTGCCAGCAGCGTACGGACTAGCGGGCTAGATACGCAGTATTTT. As protein: CASSVRTSGLDTQYF. The chain links TRBV9 to TRBJ2-3; 11 nucleotides match TRBD2. The V gene's germline CDR1 is SGDLS and CDR2 YYNGEE. The CDR3 has 15 residues. After removal of 1 base from V and 5 bases from J, the junction contained 3 bases not matched to a gene.

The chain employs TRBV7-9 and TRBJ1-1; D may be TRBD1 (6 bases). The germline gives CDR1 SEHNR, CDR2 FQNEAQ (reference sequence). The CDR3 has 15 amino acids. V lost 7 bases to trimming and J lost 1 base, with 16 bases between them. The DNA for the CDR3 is TGTGCCAGCAACAACGGGGGGCGACAGAACACTGAAGCTTTCTTT. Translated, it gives CASNNGGRQNTEAFF. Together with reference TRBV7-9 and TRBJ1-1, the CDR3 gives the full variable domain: DTGVSQNPRHKITKRGQNVTFRCDPISEHNRLYWYRQTLGQGPEFLTYFQNEAQLEKSRLLSDRFSAERPKGSFSTLEIQRTEQGDSAMYLCASNNGGRQNTEAFFGQGTRLTVV.